This T cell receptor (beta chain) was recorded in a study of T cells in Graves' hyperthyroidism and ophthalmopathy. Ophthalmopathy cases scored 3 or more on the Clinical Activity Score and 4 or more on NOSPECS grade, with duration below 3 months. From more than 9 ml of fresh peripheral blood, PBMCs were isolated. This clonotype was found many times. Germline V gene sequence: CDR1 SGHRS, CDR2 YFSETQ. CDR3 size: 13 residues. V lost 6 bases to trimming and J lost 8 bases; unmatched junction nucleotides: 7. Regions amplified from RNA transcripts were the TCR beta CDR3 regions. The TCR CDR3 first-round RT-PCR relied on the HTBI primer set. Each CDR3 protein is one row after TCRdb ran MiXCR on the multiplex PCR reads. The sample has about 600,000 distinct CDR3 sequences, roughly 15% seen once; the top ten hold roughly an eighth.

This TCR came from a woman aged 45-65 years with Graves' ophthalmopathy. This chain uses TRBV5-1 with TRBJ2-1, with TRBD2 identical over 8 bases. What was sequenced was blood. DNA of the CDR3: TGCGCCAGCACCCGGGGGGGCGTCGATGAGCAGTTCTTC. It translates to CASTRGGVDEQFF.